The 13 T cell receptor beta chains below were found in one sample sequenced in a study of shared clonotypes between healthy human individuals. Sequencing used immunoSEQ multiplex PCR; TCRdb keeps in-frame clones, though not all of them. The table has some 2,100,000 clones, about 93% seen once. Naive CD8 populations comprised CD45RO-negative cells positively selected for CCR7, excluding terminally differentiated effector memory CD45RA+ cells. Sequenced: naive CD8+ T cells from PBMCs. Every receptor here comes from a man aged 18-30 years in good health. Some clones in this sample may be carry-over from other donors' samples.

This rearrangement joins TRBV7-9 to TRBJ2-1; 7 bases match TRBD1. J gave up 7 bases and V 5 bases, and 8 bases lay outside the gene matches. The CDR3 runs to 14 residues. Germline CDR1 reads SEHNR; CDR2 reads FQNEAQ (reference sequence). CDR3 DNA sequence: TGTGCCAGCAGCGTTCGGGACAGCCCTAATGAGCAGTTCTTC. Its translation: CASSVRDSPNEQFF.

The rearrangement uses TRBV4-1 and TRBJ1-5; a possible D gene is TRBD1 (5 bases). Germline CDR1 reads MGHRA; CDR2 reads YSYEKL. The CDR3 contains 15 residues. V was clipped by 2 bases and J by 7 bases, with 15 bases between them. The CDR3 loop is CASSQSGAPGQPQHF. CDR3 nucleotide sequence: TGCGCCAGCAGCCAATCTGGGGCGCCGGGGCAGCCCCAGCATTTT.

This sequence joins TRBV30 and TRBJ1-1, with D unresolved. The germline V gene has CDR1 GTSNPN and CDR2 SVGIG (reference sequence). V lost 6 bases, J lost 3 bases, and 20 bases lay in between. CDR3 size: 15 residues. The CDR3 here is CACERILGGHTEAFF. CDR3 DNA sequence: TGTGCCTGCGAACGCATATTGGGTGGGCACACTGAAGCTTTCTTT.

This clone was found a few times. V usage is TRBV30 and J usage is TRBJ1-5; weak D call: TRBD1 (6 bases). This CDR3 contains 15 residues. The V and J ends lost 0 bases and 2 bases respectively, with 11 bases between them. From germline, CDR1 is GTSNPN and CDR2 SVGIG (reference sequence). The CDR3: CAWSVQAGGNQPQHF. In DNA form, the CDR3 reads TGTGCCTGGAGTGTACAGGCAGGGGGCAATCAGCCCCAGCATTTT.

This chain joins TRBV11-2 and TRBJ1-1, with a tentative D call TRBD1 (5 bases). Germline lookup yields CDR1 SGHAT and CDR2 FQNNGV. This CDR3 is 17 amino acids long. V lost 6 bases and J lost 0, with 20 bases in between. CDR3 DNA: TGTGCCAGCAGTTCCCCGGGGGACGGGGAGCTGAACACTGAAGCTTTCTTT. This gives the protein CASSSPGDGELNTEAFF.

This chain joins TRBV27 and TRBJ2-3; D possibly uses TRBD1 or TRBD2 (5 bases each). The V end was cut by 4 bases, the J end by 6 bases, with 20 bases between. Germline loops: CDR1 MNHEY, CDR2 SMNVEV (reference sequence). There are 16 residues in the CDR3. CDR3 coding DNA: TGTGCCAGCAGTTCGGGGACGGGTCCCCAGAGGGATACGCAGTATTTT. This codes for CASSSGTGPQRDTQYF.

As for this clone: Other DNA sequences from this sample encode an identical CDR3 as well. The CDR3 DNA is TGTGCCAGCAGTTTTCGGGGTACAGATACGCAGTATTTT. Protein product: CASSFRGTDTQYF. The V gene is TRBV27, the J gene TRBJ2-3, with D tentatively TRBD2 (5 bases). Per the germline V gene, CDR1 is MNHEY and CDR2 is SMNVEV (reference sequence). CDR3 length: 13 residues. The V and J ends lost 3 bases and 3 bases respectively, with 7 bases between them.

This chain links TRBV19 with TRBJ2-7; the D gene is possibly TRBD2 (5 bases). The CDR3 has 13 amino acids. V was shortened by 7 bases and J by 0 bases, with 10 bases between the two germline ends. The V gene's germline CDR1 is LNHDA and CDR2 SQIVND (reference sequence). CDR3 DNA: TGTGCCAGTAAGGAGGACCTCTCCTACGAGCAGTACTTC. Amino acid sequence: CASKEDLSYEQYF.

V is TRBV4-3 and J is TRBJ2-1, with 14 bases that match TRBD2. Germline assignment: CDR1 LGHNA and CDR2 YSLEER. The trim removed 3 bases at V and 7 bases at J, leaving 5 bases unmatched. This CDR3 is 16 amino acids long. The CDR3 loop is CASSHWTSGGLNEQFF. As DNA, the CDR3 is TGCGCCAGCAGCCACTGGACTAGCGGGGGGCTTAATGAGCAGTTCTTC.

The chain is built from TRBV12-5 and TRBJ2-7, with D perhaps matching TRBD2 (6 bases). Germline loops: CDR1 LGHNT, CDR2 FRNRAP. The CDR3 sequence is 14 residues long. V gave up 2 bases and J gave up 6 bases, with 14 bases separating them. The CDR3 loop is CASGLNGTFGEQYF. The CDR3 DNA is TGTGCTAGTGGTTTGAACGGGACTTTTGGCGAGCAGTACTTC.

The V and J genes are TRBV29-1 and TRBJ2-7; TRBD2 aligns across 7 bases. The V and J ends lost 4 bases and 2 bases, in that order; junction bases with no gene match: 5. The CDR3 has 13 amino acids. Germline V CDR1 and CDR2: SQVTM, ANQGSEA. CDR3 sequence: CSVGPSGPYEQYF. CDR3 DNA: TGCAGCGTTGGGCCTAGCGGACCCTACGAGCAGTACTTC.

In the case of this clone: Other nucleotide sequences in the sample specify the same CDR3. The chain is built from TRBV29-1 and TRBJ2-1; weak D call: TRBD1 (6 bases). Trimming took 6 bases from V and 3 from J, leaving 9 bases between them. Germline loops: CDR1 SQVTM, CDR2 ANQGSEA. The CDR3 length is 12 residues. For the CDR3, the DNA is TGCAGCGTCGCAGGGGACTACAATGAGCAGTTCTTC. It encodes CSVAGDYNEQFF.

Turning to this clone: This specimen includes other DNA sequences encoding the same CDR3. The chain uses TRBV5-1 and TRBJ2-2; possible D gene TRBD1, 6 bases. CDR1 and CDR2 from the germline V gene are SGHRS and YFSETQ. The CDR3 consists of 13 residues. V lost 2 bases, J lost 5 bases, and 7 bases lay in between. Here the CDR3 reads CASSLTGTGELFF. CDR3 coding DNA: TGCGCCAGCAGCTTAACAGGGACCGGGGAGCTGTTTTTT.